This T cell receptor (beta chain) was captured in a study of post-analysis software for immune sequencing data. About the research overall: The disease courses covered relapsing-remitting, secondary progressive and progressive-relapsing multiple sclerosis.

TCR beta cDNA libraries included unique molecular identifiers. The T cell input of about 0.9 to 11 million gave around 450,000 cDNA molecules. TCRdb reprocessed the PCR reads via MiXCR and lists one record per CDR3 protein. The data show a few hundred thousand distinct CDR3 sequences, around 40% seen once. This clonotype has a handful of counts. The antigen remains undetermined. Findings and caveats of the study: Patients showed TRBV5-6, TRBV5-1 and TRBV20-1 among several TRBV segments more frequent than in controls. A significant reduction in normalized Chao1 diversity was observed in multiple sclerosis patients versus controls.

Trimming removed 4 bases from V and 0 bases from J, with 14 bases in between. Germline V gene data show CDR1 as SGHDT and CDR2 as YYEEEE. The length of the CDR3 is 16 residues. The sample was blood. The chain uses TRBV5-6 and TRBJ1-5; D unclear. This TCR came from a girl aged 5 to 17 with multiple sclerosis. CDR3 bases: TGTGCCAGCAGCATGGACGGTGGTAATAGCAATCAGCCCCAGCATTTT. Its translation is CASSMDGGNSNQPQHF. Using reference TRBV5-6 and TRBJ1-5 for the parts outside the CDR3, the full variable domain is DAGVTQSPTHLIKTRGQQVTLRCSPKSGHDTVSWYQQALGQGPQFIFQYYEEEERQRGNFPDRFSGHQFPNYSSELNVNALLLGDSALYLCASSMDGGNSNQPQHFGDGTRLSIL.